This TCR beta chain stems from a study of blood T cell repertoires in COVID-19. Clones were sequenced by immunoSEQ multiplex PCR, and TCRdb holds only the in-frame ones, with some missing. The sample has approximately 100,000 clones, about 80% seen once. The CDR3 length is 15 residues. V lost 6 bases, J lost 10 bases, and 13 bases stayed unmatched. Germline lookup yields CDR1 MNHEY and CDR2 SVGAGI. The rearrangement links TRBV6-5 to TRBJ1-5; 9 nucleotides align to TRBD1. What was sequenced was peripheral blood. This receptor was taken from a man in his 70s with acute or convalescent COVID-19. CDR3 in amino acids: CASSPRDRAVEPQHF. The CDR3 DNA reads as TGTGCCAGCAGCCCCAGGGACAGGGCAGTCGAACCCCAGCATTTT.